Listed here are 26 T cell receptor beta chains from one sample, sequenced in a study of T cells in localized non-small cell lung cancer. Produced via immunoSEQ multiplex PCR; TCRdb's table is partial and in-frame only. Here the sample spans around 91,000 clones, approximately 90% being singletons. This specimen consisted of peripheral blood, obtained before any cancer treatment. Source of these receptors: a man between 40 and 75 years old with stage I squamous cell lung carcinoma.

J is TRBJ1-1 and V is TRBV6-6, with TRBD1 matching 10 bases. Germline CDR1 and CDR2: MNHNY and SVGAGI (reference sequence). The junction had 4 bases not matched to a gene; V was cut back by 2 bases and J by 1 base. This CDR3 is built from 16 residues. CDR3 coding DNA: TGTGCCAGCAGTTACGACAGGGGGCACGGGAACACTGAAGCTTTCTTT. It codes for CASSYDRGHGNTEAFF.

This chain joins TRBV6-6 and TRBJ1-2; 9 positions agree with TRBD1. The CDR3 is 13 residues long. The ends lost 6 bases at V and 4 bases at J; junction bases unmatched: 3. Germline CDR1 reads MNHNY; CDR2 reads SVGAGI (reference sequence). CDR3 bases: TGTGCCAGCAGCGACAGGGGGGGCTATGGCTACACCTTC. The encoded protein is CASSDRGGYGYTF.

The rearrangement joins TRBV11-3 to TRBJ2-3, with TRBD2 matching over 14 bases. Germline CDR1 and CDR2: SGHNT and YENEEA. With V trimmed by 6 bases and J by 3 bases, 5 bases remained unmatched. This CDR3 is built from 16 residues. CDR3 coding DNA: TGTGCCAGCAGTCGACTAGCGGGGGGGCCAACAGATACGCAGTATTTT. It codes for CASSRLAGGPTDTQYF.

The genes are TRBV27 and TRBJ1-5; 11 bases are a match to TRBD1. CDR3 size: 17 residues. Germline V CDR1 and CDR2: MNHEY, SMNVEV (reference sequence). V shed 6 bases, J shed 7 bases, and the junction held 14 bases outside the gene matches. This chain's CDR3 is CASSSAGTGGRAQPQHF. As DNA, the CDR3 is TGTGCCAGCAGCTCGGCCGGGACAGGGGGTCGAGCGCAGCCCCAGCATTTT.

The rearrangement uses TRBV5-4 and TRBJ1-1, with 8 bases fitting TRBD1. The CDR3 is 16 amino acids. The germline V gene encodes CDR1 SGHNT and CDR2 YYREEE (reference sequence). The junction had 15 bases not matched to a gene; V was cut back by 5 bases and J by 6 bases. CDR3 in amino acids: CASRPEAGGLPAEAFF. CDR3 nucleotide sequence: TGTGCCAGCAGACCGGAGGCAGGGGGCTTGCCAGCTGAAGCTTTCTTT.

In its sample, this clone was seen a few times. The rearrangement joins TRBV6-1 to TRBJ1-5; D unresolved. Germline V gene lookup returns CDR1 MNHNS and CDR2 SASEGT. Trimming took off 3 bases at V and 6 bases at J, with 12 bases between the two ends. The CDR3 contains 14 residues. The CDR3 region is CASSDWGRRQPQHF. The CDR3 nucleotides read TGTGCCAGCAGTGATTGGGGTCGGCGTCAGCCCCAGCATTTT.

V usage is TRBV6-4 and J usage is TRBJ1-6, with D perhaps matching TRBD1 (5 bases). The CDR3 sequence is 14 residues long. V lost 4 bases and J lost 7, with 11 bases in between. In germline, CDR1 is MRHNA, CDR2 SNTAGT. CDR3 sequence: CASSAGRENSPLHF. CDR3 bases: TGTGCCAGCAGTGCGGGCAGGGAGAATTCACCCCTCCACTTT.

The chain recombines TRBV2 with TRBJ1-1, with 8 positions matching TRBD1. The length of the CDR3 is 15 residues. Germline-derived CDR1 and CDR2 are SNHLY and FYNNEI. V shed 7 bases, J shed 2 bases, and the junction held 9 bases outside the gene matches. Here the CDR3 reads CASIRHRGFNTEAFF. The DNA for the CDR3 is TGTGCCAGCATCCGTCACAGGGGGTTTAACACTGAAGCTTTCTTT. Supplemented by reference TRBV2 and TRBJ1-1, the full variable domain reads EPEVTQTPSHQVTQMGQEVILRCVPISNHLYFYWYRQILGQKVEFLVSFYNNEISEKSEIFDDQFSVERPDGSNFTLKIRSTKLEDSAMYFCASIRHRGFNTEAFFGQGTRLTVV.

A single count supports this clone. This chain uses TRBV6-5 with TRBJ1-1; 9 bases align to TRBD1. Germline V lookup: CDR1 MNHEY, CDR2 SVGAGI. The CDR3 runs to 14 residues. Trimming took 4 bases from V and 5 from J; bases not matched to a gene: 5. The CDR3 loop is CASSFGTGITEAFF. CDR3 DNA sequence: TGTGCCAGCAGTTTTGGGACAGGGATTACTGAAGCTTTCTTT.

V and J are TRBV5-1 and TRBJ1-1; maybe TRBD1 (6 bases). There are 15 residues in the CDR3. Germline-derived CDR1 and CDR2 are SGHRS and YFSETQ. V was clipped by 0 bases and J by 11 bases, with 20 bases between them. Here the CDR3 DNA reads TGCGCCAGCAGCTTGGAGCCCCCGCAGGGAGGGGGGGCTTTCTTT. Residues: CASSLEPPQGGGAFF.

The gene calls are TRBV6-5 and TRBJ2-1, with 12 bases that match TRBD2. The CDR3 spans 15 residues. The germline gives CDR1 MNHEY, CDR2 SVGAGI. V shed 9 bases and J 7 bases; nucleotides not matched to a gene: 10. CDR3 amino acids: CASSTSGGSGNEQFF. CDR3 bases: TGTGCCAGTTCGACTAGCGGGGGTTCTGGTAATGAGCAGTTCTTC.

The rearrangement links TRBV5-4 to TRBJ1-2; unclear D gene. Trimming shortened V by 0 bases and J by 4 bases, and 13 bases separated the two germline ends. The CDR3 has 15 residues. CDR1 and CDR2 (germline): SGHNT, YYREEE (reference sequence). The chain's CDR3 is CASSLDGVPGYGYTF. The CDR3 bases are TGTGCCAGCAGCTTGGACGGGGTCCCGGGCTATGGCTACACCTTC.

This sequence joins TRBV5-1 and TRBJ2-7, with 7 bases that match TRBD2. Germline trimming cut 0 bases from V and 5 bases from J; bases unmatched to any gene: 11. CDR1 and CDR2 (germline): SGHRS, YFSETQ. The CDR3 is made up of 16 amino acids. The CDR3 protein is CASSLGSASGAHEQYF. Here the CDR3 DNA reads TGCGCCAGCAGCTTGGGTTCCGCCAGCGGGGCCCACGAGCAGTACTTC. The full variable domain, rest sourced from reference TRBV5-1 and TRBJ2-7, is KAGVTQTPRYLIKTRGQQVTLSCSPISGHRSVSWYQQTPGQGLQFLFEYFSETQRNKGNFPGRFSGRQFSNSRSEMNVSTLELGDSALYLCASSLGSASGAHEQYFGPGTRLTVT.

In the case of this clone: No conserved phenylalanine or tryptophan ends this CDR3, so it is likely a read error. The limits of the CDR3 on the DNA are not certain, so only TCRdb's listed CDR3 is given. The genes are TRBV6-1 and TRBJ1-1. Per germline, CDR1 MNHNS and CDR2 SASEGT. The CDR3 totals 11 residues, both ends included. The CDR3 is CASREGEGVSI.

Concerning this clone: Other DNA sequences in this specimen translate into the identical CDR3. The V call is TRBV9, the J call TRBJ1-5; possible D gene TRBD1, 6 bases. V gave up 0 bases and J gave up 2 bases, with 9 bases separating them. From germline, CDR1 is SGDLS and CDR2 YYNGEE. This CDR3 has 15 residues. CDR3 amino acids: CASSVGGGGNQPQHF. The CDR3 nucleotides are TGTGCCAGCAGCGTAGGAGGGGGAGGCAATCAGCCCCAGCATTTT.

V is TRBV7-2 and J is TRBJ1-1; 7 bases are shared with TRBD1. This CDR3 region has 16 residues. The J segment lost 1 base and the V segment lost 3 bases, leaving 8 bases of the junction unmatched. Looked up from germline, CDR1 is SGHTA and CDR2 is FQGNSA. The DNA for the CDR3 is TGTGCCAGCAGCTTTGCAGGGGGAAACTGGAACACTGAAGCTTTCTTT. Translated: CASSFAGGNWNTEAFF.

This chain connects TRBV30 to TRBJ1-6; the match to TRBD1 covers 7 bases. Germline V gene sequence: CDR1 GTSNPN, CDR2 SVGIG (reference sequence). The V and J ends lost 0 bases and 6 bases, in that order; junction bases with no gene match: 5. This CDR3 region has 15 residues. This CDR3 is CAWSVGGAGNSPLHF. The CDR3 nucleotides are TGTGCCTGGAGTGTAGGGGGCGCCGGTAATTCACCCCTCCACTTT. The complete variable domain, with remaining parts taken from reference TRBV30 and TRBJ1-6, reads SQTIHQWPATLVQPVGSPLSLECTVEGTSNPNLYWYRQAAGRGLQLLFYSVGIGQISSEVPQNLSASRPQDRQFILSSKKLLLSDSGFYLCAWSVGGAGNSPLHFGNGTRLTVT.

This clone was found once. V gene TRBV28 combines with J gene TRBJ1-2; the match to TRBD1 covers 7 bases. The V and J ends lost 4 bases and 4 bases, in that order; junction bases with no gene match: 6. CDR1 is MDHEN and CDR2 is SYDVKM in the germline V gene. The CDR3 runs to 14 residues. The CDR3 coding sequence is TGTGCCAGCAGTTCTGAAAGACAGGGCTATGGCTACACCTTC. Translation gives CASSSERQGYGYTF.

The chain uses TRBV28 and TRBJ1-2; no firm D call. V was clipped by 5 bases and J by 2 bases, with 15 bases between them. CDR1 is MDHEN, CDR2 SYDVKM, per germline. The CDR3 contains 15 residues. CDR3 residues: CASSPPPAGNYGYTF. The CDR3 nucleotides are TGTGCCAGCAGTCCCCCCCCCGCAGGAAACTATGGCTACACCTTC.

The chain employs TRBV4-3 and TRBJ2-7, with 9 nucleotides matching TRBD1. Germline assignment: CDR1 LGHNA and CDR2 YSLEER. The CDR3 length is 16 residues. Trimming cost V 3 bases and J 2 bases; bases outside gene matches: 8. The CDR3 reads CASSQDPTGGAYEQYF. For the CDR3, the DNA is TGCGCCAGCAGCCAGGACCCGACAGGGGGGGCCTACGAGCAGTACTTC.

This clone appeared a single time. This chain joins TRBV4-1 and TRBJ1-3, with 7 positions matching TRBD1. Trimming cost V 0 bases and J 6 bases; bases outside gene matches: 11. Germline CDR1 reads MGHRA; CDR2 reads YSYEKL. This CDR3 is built from 17 residues. The CDR3 sequence: CASSQESDRFQKNTIYF. The CDR3 nucleotides are TGCGCCAGCAGCCAAGAGTCGGACAGGTTTCAAAAAAACACCATATATTTT.

The CDR3: CASSLPPGGTDRYEQYF. Here the CDR3 DNA reads TGTGCCAGCAGTTTACCCCCCGGTGGGACCGATCGCTACGAGCAGTACTTC. This sequence joins TRBV27 and TRBJ2-7; D may match TRBD1 or TRBD2 (5 bases each). Germline values: CDR1 MNHEY, CDR2 SMNVEV (reference sequence). The CDR3 runs 17 residues. V gave up 2 bases and J gave up 3 bases, with 20 bases separating them.

The CDR3 sequence: CASSFGAVRYIQYF. In DNA, the CDR3 is TGTGCCAGCAGTTTCGGGGCTGTGAGGTACATTCAGTACTTC. The rearrangement joins TRBV28 to TRBJ2-4; TRBD1 or TRBD2 may be the D gene (5 bases each). This CDR3 spans 14 amino acids. The germline CDR1 and CDR2 sequences are MDHEN and SYDVKM. With 3 bases removed from V and 8 bases from J, the gap between germline ends came to 14 bases.

The chain joins TRBV10-3 to TRBJ2-3; D remains unclear. V lost 2 bases to trimming and J lost 2 bases, with 5 bases between them. Germline V gene data show CDR1 as ENHRY and CDR2 as SYGVKD. This CDR3 spans 13 amino acids. CDR3 sequence (DNA): TGTGCCATCAGTGAGAGCAACACAGATACGCAGTATTTT. This translates into CAISESNTDTQYF.

This clone was counted a few times. The V and J genes are TRBV11-2 and TRBJ1-6, with 11 bases identical to TRBD1. The CDR3 runs 15 residues. Germline V lookup: CDR1 SGHAT, CDR2 FQNNGV. V lost 1 base, J lost 10 bases, and 3 bases stayed unmatched. The CDR3 DNA reads TGTGCCAGCAGCTTAGGGACAGGGGGCAGCTCACCCCTCCACTTT. Its translation is CASSLGTGGSSPLHF.

V gene TRBV6-1 combines with J gene TRBJ2-4, with 9 positions matching TRBD1. This CDR3 is 20 amino acids long. CDR1 and CDR2 from the germline V gene are MNHNS and SASEGT. The V segment lost 1 base and the J segment 0 bases; nucleotides outside the gene matches: 13. The DNA of the CDR3 is TGTGCCAGCAGTGAAGAAGGGACAGGGACTTCCGATATAGCCAAAAACATTCAGTACTTC. Translated: CASSEEGTGTSDIAKNIQYF.